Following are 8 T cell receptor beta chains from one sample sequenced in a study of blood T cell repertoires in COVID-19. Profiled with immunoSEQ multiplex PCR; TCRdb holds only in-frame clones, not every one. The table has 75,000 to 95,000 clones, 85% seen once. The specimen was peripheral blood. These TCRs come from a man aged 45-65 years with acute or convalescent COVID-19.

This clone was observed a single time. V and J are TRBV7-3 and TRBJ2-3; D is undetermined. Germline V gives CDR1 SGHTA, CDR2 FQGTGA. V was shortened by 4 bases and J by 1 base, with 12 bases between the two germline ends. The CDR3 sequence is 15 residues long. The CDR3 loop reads CASSSQLGGTDTQYF. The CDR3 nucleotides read TGTGCCAGCAGCTCCCAATTGGGCGGCACAGATACGCAGTATTTT.

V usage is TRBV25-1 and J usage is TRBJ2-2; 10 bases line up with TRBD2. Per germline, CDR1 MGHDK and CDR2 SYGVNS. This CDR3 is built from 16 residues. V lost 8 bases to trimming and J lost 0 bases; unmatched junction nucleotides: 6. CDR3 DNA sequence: TGTGCCAGCTCGAGAGCGGGGGGGACGAACACCGGGGAGCTGTTTTTT. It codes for CASSRAGGTNTGELFF.

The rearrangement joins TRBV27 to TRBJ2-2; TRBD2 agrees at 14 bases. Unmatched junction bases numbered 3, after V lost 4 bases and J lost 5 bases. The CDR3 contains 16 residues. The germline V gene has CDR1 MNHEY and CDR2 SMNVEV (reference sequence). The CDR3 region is CASSYGLAGGTGELFF. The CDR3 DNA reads TGTGCCAGCAGTTACGGACTAGCGGGAGGAACCGGGGAGCTGTTTTTT.

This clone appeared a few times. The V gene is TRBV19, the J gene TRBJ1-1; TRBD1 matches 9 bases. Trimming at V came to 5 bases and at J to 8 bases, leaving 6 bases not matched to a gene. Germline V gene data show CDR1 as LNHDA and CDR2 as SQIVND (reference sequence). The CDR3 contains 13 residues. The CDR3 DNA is TGTGCCAGTAGTCCACAGGGGGCTAGGGAAGCTTTCTTT. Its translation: CASSPQGAREAFF.

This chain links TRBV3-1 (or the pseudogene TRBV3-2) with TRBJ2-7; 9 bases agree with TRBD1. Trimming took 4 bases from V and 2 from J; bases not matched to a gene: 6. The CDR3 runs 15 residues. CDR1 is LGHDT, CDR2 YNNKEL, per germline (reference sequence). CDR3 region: CASSRDRGEPYEQYF. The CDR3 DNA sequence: TGTGCCAGCAGCCGAGACAGGGGGGAGCCCTACGAGCAGTACTTC.

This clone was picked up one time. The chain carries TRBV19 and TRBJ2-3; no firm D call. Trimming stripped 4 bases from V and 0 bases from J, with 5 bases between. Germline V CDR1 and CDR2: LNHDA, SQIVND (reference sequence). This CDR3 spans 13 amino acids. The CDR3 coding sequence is TGTGCCAGTAGTAAACAAAGCACAGATACGCAGTATTTT. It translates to CASSKQSTDTQYF. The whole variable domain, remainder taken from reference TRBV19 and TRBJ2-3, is DGGITQSPKYLFRKEGQNVTLSCEQNLNHDAMYWYRQDPGQGLRLIYYSQIVNDFQKGDIAEGYSVSREKKESFPLTVTSAQKNPTAFYLCASSKQSTDTQYFGPGTRLTVL.

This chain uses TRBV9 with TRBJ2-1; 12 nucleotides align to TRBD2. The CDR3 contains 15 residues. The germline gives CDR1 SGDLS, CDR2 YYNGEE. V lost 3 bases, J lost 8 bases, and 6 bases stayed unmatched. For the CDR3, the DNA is TGTGCCAGCAGCGGCAGACTAGCGGGAGAGGATGAGCAGTTCTTC. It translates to CASSGRLAGEDEQFF.

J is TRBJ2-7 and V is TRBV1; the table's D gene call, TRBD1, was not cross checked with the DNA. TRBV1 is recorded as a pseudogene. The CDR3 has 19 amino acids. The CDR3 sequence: CTSSARVHQGAHLLYEQYF. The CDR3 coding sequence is TGCACCAGCAGCGCCCGGGTTCATCAGGGGGCTCATCTCCTCTACGAGCAGTACTTC.